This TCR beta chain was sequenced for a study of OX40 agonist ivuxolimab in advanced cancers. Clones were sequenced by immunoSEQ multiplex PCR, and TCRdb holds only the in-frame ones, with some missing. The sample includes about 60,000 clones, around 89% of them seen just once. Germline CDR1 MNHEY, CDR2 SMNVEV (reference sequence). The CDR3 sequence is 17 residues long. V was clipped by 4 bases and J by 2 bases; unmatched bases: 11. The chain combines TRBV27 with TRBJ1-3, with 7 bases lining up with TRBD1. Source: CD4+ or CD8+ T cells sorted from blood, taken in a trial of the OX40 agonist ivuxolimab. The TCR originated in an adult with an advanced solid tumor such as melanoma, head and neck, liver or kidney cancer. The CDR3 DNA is TGTGCCAGCAGTTCTGACGGGGGCAGGGGGGCTGGAAACACCATATATTTT. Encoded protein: CASSSDGGRGAGNTIYF.